The rows below give T cell receptor beta chains drawn from one sample of a study of cytomegalovirus exposure and HLA in healthy donors. Profiling relied on immunoSEQ multiplex PCR, and the TCRdb table lists in-frame clones only, not all of them. This sample has about 130,000 clones, with 88% found just once. Sequenced: PBMCs. The receptors originated from a man aged 25-45 years in good health and CMV-seronegative. CDR3s include the opening cysteine and the closing phenylalanine or tryptophan. A D gene is named only where the DNA matches it firmly. Size is stated for part of the rows, as once, few or many counts, or as a class when the clone is expanded.

cdr3_length	clone_size	v_call	j_call	d_call	cdr3_aa	cdr3_nt
15	NA	TRBV5-4	TRBJ2-7	NA	CASSLITTFLYEQYF	TGTGCCAGCAGCTTGATAACAACCTTCCTCTACGAGCAGTACTTC
11	NA	TRBV20-1	TRBJ1-1	NA	CSVLAVTEAFF	TGCAGTGTTCTGGCAGTCACTGAAGCTTTCTTT
14	NA	TRBV7-2	TRBJ1-1	NA	CASSITSGASEAFF	TGTGCCAGCAGCATAACCTCAGGGGCGTCTGAAGCTTTCTTT
16	NA	TRBV7-9	TRBJ2-5	TRBD2	CASSFIAGGGVETQYF	TGTGCCAGCAGCTTCATAGCGGGAGGCGGGGTAGAGACCCAGTACTTC
15	NA	TRBV27	TRBJ1-6	TRBD1	CASSTGTGVNSPLHF	TGTGCCAGCAGTACTGGGACAGGGGTAAATTCACCCCTCCACTTT
16	NA	TRBV2	TRBJ2-1	NA	CASGLVADSSYNEQFF	TGTGCCAGCGGACTTGTAGCGGATAGCTCCTACAATGAGCAGTTCTTC
14	once	TRBV6-5	TRBJ2-5	NA	CASSYLGKGETQYF	TGTGCCAGCAGTTACCTGGGCAAGGGGGAGACCCAGTACTTC
14	NA	TRBV5-1	TRBJ2-7	TRBD1	CASSSTGDPGGQYF	TGCGCCAGCAGCTCCACAGGGGACCCGGGCGGGCAGTACTTC
15	NA	TRBV7-9	TRBJ1-4	NA	CASSFNEFSGEKLFF	TGTGCCAGCAGCTTCAACGAGTTCTCGGGTGAAAAACTGTTTTTT
16	NA	TRBV4-1	TRBJ2-5	TRBD1	CASSQGLRGLGETQYF	TGCGCCAGCAGCCAGGGCCTCAGGGGGCTGGGGGAGACCCAGTACTTC
16	NA	TRBV5-1	TRBJ1-3	NA	CASSSIGGARGNTIYF	TGCGCCAGCAGCTCTATCGGGGGGGCGCGTGGAAACACCATATATTTT
15	NA	TRBV2	TRBJ2-1	NA	CASSADRPLGNEQFF	TGTGCCAGCAGTGCGGACAGACCCCTTGGCAATGAGCAGTTCTTC
16	NA	TRBV12-5	TRBJ2-1	TRBD2	CASVPRAGGQYNEQFF	TGTGCTAGTGTCCCGAGAGCGGGAGGGCAGTACAATGAGCAGTTCTTC
15	NA	TRBV2	TRBJ1-1	NA	CASLGVGRGNTEAFF	TGTGCCAGCCTGGGGGTGGGCAGGGGGAACACTGAAGCTTTCTTT
15	NA	TRBV2	TRBJ2-7	TRBD2	CASSPPSGTSYEQYF	TGTGCCAGCAGCCCCCCGTCGGGGACTAGCTACGAGCAGTACTTC
15	NA	TRBV6-5	TRBJ2-3	TRBD2	CASGTSETSTDTQYF	TGTGCCAGCGGAACTAGCGAGACTAGCACAGATACGCAGTATTTT
16	NA	TRBV19	TRBJ2-7	TRBD2	CASSLRLAGATYEQYF	TGTGCCAGTAGTTTGCGACTAGCGGGCGCGACCTACGAGCAGTACTTC
13	NA	TRBV6-4	TRBJ1-2	NA	CASSEGSNYGYTF	TGTGCCAGCAGTGAGGGCTCTAACTATGGCTACACCTTC
14	NA	TRBV7-2	TRBJ1-2	NA	CASSFTGYNYGYTF	TGTGCCAGCAGCTTTACAGGTTACAACTATGGCTACACCTTC
19	NA	TRBV9	TRBJ2-1	TRBD2	CASSPAGTSGRARKYEQFF	TGTGCCAGCAGCCCAGCCGGGACTAGCGGGAGGGCCAGGAAATATGAGCAGTTCTTC
14	NA	TRBV27	TRBJ1-1	TRBD1	CASSALGGESEAFF	TGTGCCAGCAGCGCCCTAGGGGGCGAGTCTGAAGCTTTCTTT
16	NA	TRBV16	TRBJ1-5	NA	CASSQGHVSSNQPQHF	TGTGCCAGCAGCCAGGGACATGTATCTAGCAATCAGCCCCAGCATTTT
15	NA	TRBV7-9	TRBJ2-7	TRBD1	CASSLVQTGAYEQYF	TGTGCCAGCAGCTTAGTACAGACAGGGGCCTACGAGCAGTACTTC
15	NA	TRBV5-5	TRBJ2-7	NA	CASSPRDMLSYEQYF	TGTGCCAGCAGCCCCCGGGACATGTTGTCCTACGAGCAGTACTTC
12	NA	TRBV9	TRBJ2-2	NA	CASNKNTGELFF	TGTGCCAGCAACAAGAACACCGGGGAGCTGTTTTTT
14	NA	TRBV27	TRBJ2-5	TRBD2	CASSLLTSMETQYF	TGTGCCAGCAGTTTATTGACTAGCATGGAGACCCAGTACTTC
11	NA	TRBV19	TRBJ1-2	NA	CASSPNSGYTF	TGTGCCAGTAGTCCAAACAGTGGCTACACCTTC
16	NA	TRBV5-6	TRBJ2-1	TRBD2	CASSPGLGRIGNEQFF	TGTGCCAGCAGCCCCGGACTAGGGAGGATTGGCAATGAGCAGTTCTTC
13	NA	TRBV30	TRBJ1-1	NA	CAWESGVGTEAFF	TGTGCCTGGGAAAGCGGGGTGGGCACTGAAGCTTTCTTT
17	NA	TRBV13	TRBJ2-7	TRBD2	CASSFGTSGRATYEQYF	TGTGCCAGCAGCTTTGGGACTAGCGGGAGGGCTACCTACGAGCAGTACTTC
15	NA	TRBV7-3	TRBJ2-3	NA	CASSPSAASTDTQYF	TGTGCCAGCAGCCCTAGCGCAGCTAGCACAGATACGCAGTATTTT
14	NA	TRBV5-6	TRBJ1-1	TRBD1	CASSFGTGVTEAFF	TGTGCCAGCAGCTTCGGGACAGGGGTGACTGAAGCTTTCTTT
12	few	TRBV2	TRBJ1-2	NA	CASSGRNYGYTF	TGTGCCAGCAGTGGCAGAAACTATGGCTACACCTTC
14	few	TRBV9	TRBJ1-5	NA	CASSRGASNQPQHF	TGTGCCAGCAGCCGGGGGGCTAGCAATCAGCCCCAGCATTTT
18	NA	TRBV18	TRBJ2-1	TRBD2	CASSPGASGNSIYNEQFF	TGTGCCAGCTCCCCCGGAGCTAGCGGGAACTCTATCTACAATGAGCAGTTCTTC
14	NA	TRBV10-3	TRBJ2-7	TRBD1	CAISSPGTGDEQYF	TGTGCCATCAGCAGTCCCGGGACAGGGGACGAGCAGTACTTC
14	NA	TRBV11-2	TRBJ1-2	NA	CASSQGVRDYGYTF	TGTGCCAGCAGCCAGGGCGTTCGGGACTATGGCTACACCTTC
17	NA	TRBV9	TRBJ2-6	NA	CASSAHDPGAGANVLTF	TGTGCCAGCAGCGCCCACGACCCAGGGGCTGGGGCCAACGTCCTGACTTTC
17	once	TRBV7-9	TRBJ2-7	NA	CASSPKLPGALSYEQYF	TGTGCCAGCAGTCCGAAACTCCCAGGGGCCCTTTCCTACGAGCAGTACTTC
15	NA	TRBV5-4	TRBJ2-7	TRBD2	CASSPGLAGVYEQYF	TGTGCCAGCAGCCCGGGACTAGCGGGGGTCTACGAGCAGTACTTC
14	NA	TRBV5-1	TRBJ2-5	NA	CASSSNSPQETQYF	TGCGCCAGCAGCTCGAACTCCCCGCAAGAGACCCAGTACTTC
16	NA	TRBV11-2	TRBJ2-3	TRBD2	CASIGTSGRGEGAQYF	TGTGCCAGCATCGGGACTAGCGGGAGGGGCGAGGGGGCGCAGTATTTT
13	NA	TRBV19	TRBJ2-2	NA	CASTPGNTGELFF	TGTGCCAGTACCCCAGGGAACACCGGGGAGCTGTTTTTT
14	NA	TRBV19	TRBJ1-5	NA	CASSPSSRLLAQHF	TGTGCCAGTAGTCCCTCGAGCCGTCTTTTGGCCCAGCATTTT
13	NA	TRBV29-1	TRBJ1-1	NA	CSGMLIGRGEAFF	TGCAGCGGGATGTTAATAGGGAGGGGGGAAGCTTTCTTT
16	NA	TRBV27	TRBJ1-1	NA	CASSLLGSLPTSEAFF	TGTGCCAGCAGTTTGTTGGGCAGCCTCCCTACCTCTGAAGCTTTCTTT
16	NA	TRBV11-3	TRBJ2-1	TRBD2	CASSFGGALAGNEQFF	TGTGCCAGCAGCTTCGGGGGGGCACTAGCGGGCAATGAGCAGTTCTTC
15	NA	TRBV4-1	TRBJ1-5	NA	CASSQATGLTKPQHF	TGCGCCAGCAGCCAGGCAACAGGTCTAACTAAGCCCCAGCATTTT
19	NA	TRBV7-4	TRBJ1-6	TRBD1	CASSSRGGQGTVRNSPLHF	TGTGCCAGCAGCTCACGGGGAGGACAGGGTACGGTTCGAAATTCACCCCTCCACTTT
14	NA	TRBV29-1	TRBJ2-7	TRBD2	CSVEEAGDPHEQYF	TGCAGCGTTGAAGAGGCGGGAGACCCCCACGAGCAGTACTTC
15	NA	TRBV6-5	TRBJ2-3	TRBD2	CASRSGRARTDTQYF	TGTGCCAGCAGGAGCGGGAGGGCCCGGACAGATACGCAGTATTTT
14	NA	TRBV6-4	TRBJ2-1	NA	CASSDSSTTSEQFF	TGTGCCAGCAGTGACTCATCGACTACGTCTGAGCAGTTCTTC
15	NA	TRBV5-1	TRBJ2-1	NA	CASSTADSSYNEQFF	TGCGCCAGCAGCACCGCGGACAGCTCCTACAATGAGCAGTTCTTC
13	NA	TRBV30	TRBJ1-1	NA	CAWSGVLATEAFF	TGTGCCTGGAGTGGGGTGCTAGCCACTGAAGCTTTCTTT
13	NA	TRBV11-3	TRBJ2-5	TRBD1	CASSRGPQETQYF	TGTGCCAGCAGCAGGGGGCCCCAAGAGACCCAGTACTTC
15	NA	TRBV19	TRBJ2-7	NA	CASSIGLLRSYEQYF	TGTGCCAGTAGTATCGGACTCCTCCGCTCCTACGAGCAGTACTTC
13	NA	TRBV19	TRBJ1-1	NA	CASSSGPSTDAFF	TGTGCCAGTAGTTCAGGGCCATCCACGGACGCTTTCTTT
14	NA	TRBV5-6	TRBJ2-7	NA	CASSFGAGSYEQYF	TGTGCCAGCAGCTTCGGCGCAGGTTCCTACGAGCAGTACTTC
16	NA	TRBV5-6	TRBJ2-1	TRBD2	CASSLDGGRAGNEQFF	TGTGCCAGCAGCTTGGATGGCGGGAGGGCTGGCAATGAGCAGTTCTTC